This T cell receptor (beta chain) was sequenced for a study of T cell clonality in common variable immunodeficiency. General study results and limits: Common variable immunodeficiency TCR beta sequences reportedly had fewer deletions and N-nucleotide insertions.

The CDR3 is 14 residues long. The V end was cut by 0 bases, the J end by 2 bases, with 8 bases between. The V gene's germline CDR1 is SGHDT and CDR2 YYEEEE. The method was immunoSEQ multiplex PCR; TCRdb's version includes in-frame clones alone and lacks a portion of them. The sample includes about 7,300 clones, none of them occurring once. This clone has just a few counts. No antigen is known for it. The sequenced fragment ends 3 residues before the CDR3 boundary, so the rest is inferred from the germline J gene. The sequenced material came from peripheral blood mononuclear cells. The origin of this receptor is a human donor with common variable immunodeficiency. The chain carries TRBV5-6 and TRBJ1-1; possible D gene TRBD1, 5 bases. CDR3 bases read: TGTGCCAGCAGCTTGGGGGGGGGTAACACTGAA. It is translated as CASSLGGGNTE. The full CDR3 sequence reads CASSLGGGNTEAFF. The whole variable domain, filled in from reference TRBV5-6 and TRBJ1-1, reads DAGVTQSPTHLIKTRGQQVTLRCSPKSGHDTVSWYQQALGQGPQFIFQYYEEEERQRGNFPDRFSGHQFPNYSSELNVNALLLGDSALYLCASSLGGGNTEAFFGQGTRLTVV.